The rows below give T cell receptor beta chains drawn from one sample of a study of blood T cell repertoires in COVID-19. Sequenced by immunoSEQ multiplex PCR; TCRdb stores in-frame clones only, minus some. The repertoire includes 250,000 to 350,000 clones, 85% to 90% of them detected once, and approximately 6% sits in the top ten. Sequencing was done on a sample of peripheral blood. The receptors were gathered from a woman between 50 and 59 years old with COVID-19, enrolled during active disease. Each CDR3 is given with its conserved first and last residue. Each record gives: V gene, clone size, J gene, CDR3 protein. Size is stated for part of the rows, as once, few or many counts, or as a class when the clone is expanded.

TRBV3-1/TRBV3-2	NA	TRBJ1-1	CASSQDVEIEAFF
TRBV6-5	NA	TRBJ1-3	CASSYSQGLSGNTIYF
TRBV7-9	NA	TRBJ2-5	CASSLWGGETQYF
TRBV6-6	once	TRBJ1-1	CASRTGGNTEAFF
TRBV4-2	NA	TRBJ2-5	CASSHINTGTLETQYF
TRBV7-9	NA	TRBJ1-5	CASSLGSIQPQHF
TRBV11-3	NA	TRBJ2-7	CASSLEVSLLTSGRAYEQYF
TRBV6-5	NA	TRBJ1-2	CASRAGAGGDYGYTF
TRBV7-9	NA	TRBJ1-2	CASSLGDYGYTF
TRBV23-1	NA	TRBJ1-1	CASSEKKGTESNTEAFF
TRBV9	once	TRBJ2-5	CASSAMGGLLQETQYF
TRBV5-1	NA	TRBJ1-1	CASSLAQGGDTEAFF
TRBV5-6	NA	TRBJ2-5	CASSSGGKSYQETQYF
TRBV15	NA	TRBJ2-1	CATSRGGGSWGEQFF